This TCR beta chain was observed in a study of shared clonotypes between healthy human individuals (dated by TCRdb to about 2020). With respect to the entire study: A few men and a couple of women, aged 18 to 49 years, made up the cohort. Per donor, three plates each were used for CD4 naive and CD4 memory, two for CD8 naive, and one for CD8 memory. To estimate repertoire size and how much clonotypes are shared between individuals, the study performed deep sequencing of blood TCR repertoires from a few healthy adults. To increase sequencing depth and limit assay-specific biases, TCR repertoire library preparation and sequencing were carried out by different laboratories using diverse techniques. Between about 0.94 and 8.9 billion PBMCs per donor were obtained by leukapheresis.

Using the deep immunoSEQ assay, TCR CDR3 regions were amplified from genomic DNA by multiplex PCR. Genomic DNA extracted from each cell subset was distributed evenly over all wells of several immunoSEQ 96-well plates, and each plate served as one replicate. For sorted subsets, roughly 200 ng genomic DNA, equal to tens of thousands of T cell genomes, was loaded into each replicate PCR. The purified libraries were quantified using a Qubit 3.0 fluorometer, sized with a Bioanalyzer 2100, and then quantified again using the KAPA Library Quantification kit. A separate single-read 150-cycle Illumina NextSeq 550 flow cell was used to sequence each immunoSEQ 96-well plate. As for the authors' bioinformatics: The immunoSEQ output contained only junctional sequences without quality scores, so filtering could not match that applied to full-length reads. Sequences were annotated with PyIR, a Python wrapper for IgBLAST v1.9, and V/J genes and CDR3 were assigned using IMGT germline references. Reads were removed for weak V/J assignments (E-value above 1e-6), missing CDR3, stop codons, out-of-frame junctions, or ambiguous translated residues. V3J clonotypes were defined by identical inferred V gene, J gene, and CDR3 amino acid sequence. The percentage overlap between two repertoires was calculated by dividing the number of shared unique clonotypes by the size of the smaller repertoire. Repertoire richness was assessed with RTK rarefaction, the Chao1 estimator, and Recon v2.1 estimates of unobserved clonotypes. For all TCRbeta clonotypes obtained by the gDNA method from a handful of donors, generation probabilities were computed with OLGA. TCRdb's version of the immuneACCESS table is confined to in-frame rearrangements and falls short of the full clone set. An unresolved V gene accounts for under half of the shortfall where checked; the remainder is of unknown origin. That table is the source of V, J and clone size, and D and trimming were worked out from the DNA. This sample holds around 2,000,000 clones; 85% to 95% were observed only once. The top ten hold around 1.2% of the sample.

In the case of this clone: There is no known antigen for this receptor. No clone much larger than this one lies a single base away; base qualities are absent.

The research as a whole found: Naive subsets generally had larger estimated clonotype richness than memory subsets did. Roughly 5.2% of naive CD4, 3.5% of naive CD8, 2.3% of memory CD4, and about 0.4% of memory CD8 clonotypes were shared across several donors. Pairwise subsampling indicated that sequencing depth was expected to affect the degree of clonotype sharing among donors. The genetic and exposure-history diversity represented was limited by the small number of donors. Even with the large sequencing depth, rarefaction of the sorted-subset datasets indicated that sequencing was incomplete. Only blood was sampled, and tissue TCR repertoires likely differ from those in blood. Clonotypes shared by all four sorted-subset donors showed higher generation probabilities than non-shared clonotypes.

From the cysteine through the phenylalanine, the CDR3 covers 15 amino acids. The kept DNA is CDR3 alone, 45 bases in frame from the first base. V was cut back by 5 bases and J by 3 bases, leaving a gap of 16 bases between them. Via the germline V gene, CDR1 is MDHEN and CDR2 SYDVKM. CD8 naive samples were CD45RO-negative cells positively selected for CCR7, giving a CD45RA+CCR7+ population that excluded TemRA cells. The donors were healthy, HIV-negative adults with no recently reported acute infections or vaccinations. Every donor was a Caucasian adult living in Nashville, Tennessee, USA. Blood was obtained by leukapheresis, after which PBMCs were separated by Ficoll-Histopaque density gradient centrifugation and cryopreserved in liquid nitrogen vapor phase. Analytical flow cytometry was used to check the purity and quantity of every magnetically sorted T cell population. Genomic DNA was isolated from every sorted fraction and measured by UV absorbance on a Nanodrop 2000c.

This TCR was sampled from a man aged 18 to 35 in good health. The sequenced material came from naive CD8+ T cells sorted from blood. The cell subset or site label corresponds to: CD45RA+CCR7+. The chain employs TRBV28 and TRBJ2-5; the D gene could be TRBD1 or TRBD2, each one agreeing over 7 bases. The encoded CDR3 is CASSPTGRDKETQYF. Read as DNA, the sequence is TGTGCCAGCAGTCCGACAGGGAGGGACAAAGAGACCCAGTACTTC.